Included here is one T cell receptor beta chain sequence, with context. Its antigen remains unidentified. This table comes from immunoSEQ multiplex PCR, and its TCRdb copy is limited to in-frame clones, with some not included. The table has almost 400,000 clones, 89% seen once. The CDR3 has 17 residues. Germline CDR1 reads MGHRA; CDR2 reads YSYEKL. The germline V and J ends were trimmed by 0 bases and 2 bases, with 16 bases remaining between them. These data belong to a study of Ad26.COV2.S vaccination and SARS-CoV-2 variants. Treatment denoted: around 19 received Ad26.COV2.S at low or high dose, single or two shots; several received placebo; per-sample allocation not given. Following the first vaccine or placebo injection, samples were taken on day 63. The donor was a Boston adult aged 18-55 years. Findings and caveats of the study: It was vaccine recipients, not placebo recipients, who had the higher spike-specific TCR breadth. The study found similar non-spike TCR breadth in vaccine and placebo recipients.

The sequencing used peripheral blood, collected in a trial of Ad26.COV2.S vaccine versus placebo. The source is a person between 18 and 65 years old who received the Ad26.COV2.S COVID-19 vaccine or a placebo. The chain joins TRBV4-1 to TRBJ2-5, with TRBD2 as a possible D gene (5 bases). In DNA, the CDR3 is TGCGCCAGCAGCCAAGATCATTCGGGCAGCGGACAAGAGACCCAGTACTTC. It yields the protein CASSQDHSGSGQETQYF.